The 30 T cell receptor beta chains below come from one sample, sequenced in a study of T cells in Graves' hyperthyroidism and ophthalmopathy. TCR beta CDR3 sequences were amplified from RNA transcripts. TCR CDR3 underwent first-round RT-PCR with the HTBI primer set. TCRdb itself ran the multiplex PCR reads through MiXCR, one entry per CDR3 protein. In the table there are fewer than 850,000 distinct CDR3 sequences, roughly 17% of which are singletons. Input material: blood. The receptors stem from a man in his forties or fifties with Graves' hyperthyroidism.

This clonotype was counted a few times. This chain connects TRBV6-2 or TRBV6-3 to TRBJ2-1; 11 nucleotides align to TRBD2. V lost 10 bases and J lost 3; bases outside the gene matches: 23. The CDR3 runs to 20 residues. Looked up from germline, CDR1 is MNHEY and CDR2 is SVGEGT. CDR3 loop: CATSWISEPGLAAFYNEQFF. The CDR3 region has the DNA TGTGCCACCTCGTGGATATCCGAACCGGGACTAGCGGCATTCTACAATGAGCAGTTCTTC.

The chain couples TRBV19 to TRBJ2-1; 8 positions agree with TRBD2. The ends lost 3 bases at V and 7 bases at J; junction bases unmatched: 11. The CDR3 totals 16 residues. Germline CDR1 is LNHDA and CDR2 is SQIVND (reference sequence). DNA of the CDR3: TGTGCCAGTAGTATCGACGGGAGGGCCTTGAGGAATGAGCAGTTCTTC. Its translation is CASSIDGRALRNEQFF.

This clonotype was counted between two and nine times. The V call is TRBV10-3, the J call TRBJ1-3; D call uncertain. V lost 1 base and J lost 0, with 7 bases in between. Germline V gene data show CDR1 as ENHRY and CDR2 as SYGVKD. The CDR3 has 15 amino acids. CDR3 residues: CAISEYASSGNTIYF. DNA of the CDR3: TGTGCCATCAGTGAGTATGCCAGCTCTGGAAACACCATATATTTT.

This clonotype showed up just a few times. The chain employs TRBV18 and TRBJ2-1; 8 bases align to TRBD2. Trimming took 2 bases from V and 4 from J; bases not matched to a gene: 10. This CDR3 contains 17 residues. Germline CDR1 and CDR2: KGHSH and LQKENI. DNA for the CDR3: TGTGCCAGCTCACCAATACCTGACGAGCGGGAGTACAATGAGCAGTTCTTC. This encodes CASSPIPDEREYNEQFF.

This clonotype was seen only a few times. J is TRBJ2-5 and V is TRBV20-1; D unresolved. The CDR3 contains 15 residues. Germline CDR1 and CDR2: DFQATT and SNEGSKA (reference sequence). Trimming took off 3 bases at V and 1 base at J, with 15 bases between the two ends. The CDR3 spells CSARTTAEPQETQYF. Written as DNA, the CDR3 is TGCAGTGCTAGGACAACGGCAGAACCCCAAGAGACCCAGTACTTC.

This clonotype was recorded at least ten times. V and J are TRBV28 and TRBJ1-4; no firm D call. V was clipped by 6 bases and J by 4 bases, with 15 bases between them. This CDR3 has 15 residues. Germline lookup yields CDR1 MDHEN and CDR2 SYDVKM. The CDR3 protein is CASRKKGSFNEKLFF. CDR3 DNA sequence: TGTGCCAGCAGAAAAAAGGGTTCCTTTAATGAAAAACTGTTTTTT.

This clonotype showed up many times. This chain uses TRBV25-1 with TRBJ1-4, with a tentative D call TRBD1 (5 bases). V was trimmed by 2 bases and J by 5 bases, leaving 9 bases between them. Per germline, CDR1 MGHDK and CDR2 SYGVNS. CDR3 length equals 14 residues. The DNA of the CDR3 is TGTGCCAGCAGTGAAAGGGGAGAGAATGAAAAACTGTTTTTT. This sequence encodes CASSERGENEKLFF.

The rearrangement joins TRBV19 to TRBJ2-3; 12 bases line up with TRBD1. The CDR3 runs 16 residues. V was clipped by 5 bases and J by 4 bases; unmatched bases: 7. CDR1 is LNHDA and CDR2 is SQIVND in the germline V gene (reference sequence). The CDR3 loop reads CASSVSGTGGADTQYF. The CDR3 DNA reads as TGTGCCAGTAGTGTATCCGGGACAGGGGGCGCAGATACGCAGTATTTT.

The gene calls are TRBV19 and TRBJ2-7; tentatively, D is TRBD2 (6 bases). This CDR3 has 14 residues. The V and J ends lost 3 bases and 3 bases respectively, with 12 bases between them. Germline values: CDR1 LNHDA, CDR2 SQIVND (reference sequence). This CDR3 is CASSMAGLGYEQYF. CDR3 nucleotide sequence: TGTGCCAGTAGTATGGCGGGGCTCGGCTACGAGCAGTACTTC.

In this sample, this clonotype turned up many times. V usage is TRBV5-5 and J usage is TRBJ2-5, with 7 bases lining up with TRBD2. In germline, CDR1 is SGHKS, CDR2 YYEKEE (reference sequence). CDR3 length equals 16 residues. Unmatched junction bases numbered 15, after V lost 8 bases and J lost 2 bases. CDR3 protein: CASIRSGTNPQETQYF. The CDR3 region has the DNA TGTGCCAGTATACGTTCGGGGACTAACCCTCAAGAGACCCAGTACTTC.

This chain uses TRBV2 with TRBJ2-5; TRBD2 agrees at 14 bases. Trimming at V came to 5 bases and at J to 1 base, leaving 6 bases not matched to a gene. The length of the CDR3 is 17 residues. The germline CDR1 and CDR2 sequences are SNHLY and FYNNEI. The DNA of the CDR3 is TGTGCCAGCAGTTTGACTAGCGGGAGGGATGGCCAAGAGACCCAGTACTTC. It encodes CASSLTSGRDGQETQYF.

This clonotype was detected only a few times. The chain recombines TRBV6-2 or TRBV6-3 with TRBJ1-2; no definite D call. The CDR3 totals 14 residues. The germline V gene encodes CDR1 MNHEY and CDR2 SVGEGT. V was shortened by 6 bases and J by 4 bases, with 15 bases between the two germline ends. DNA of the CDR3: TGTGCCAGCAGACTCGACAAAGGGAGCTATGGCTACACCTTC. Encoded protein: CASRLDKGSYGYTF.

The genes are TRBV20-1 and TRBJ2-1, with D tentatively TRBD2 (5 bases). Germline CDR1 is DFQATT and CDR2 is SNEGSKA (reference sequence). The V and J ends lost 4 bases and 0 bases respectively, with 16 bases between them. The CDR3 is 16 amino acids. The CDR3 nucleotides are TGCAGTGCTACCGGGATTACCCAATTCTCCTACAATGAGCAGTTCTTC. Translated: CSATGITQFSYNEQFF.

The CDR3 coding sequence is TGTGCCAGCAGTGAGACAGCCTCTGGAAACACCATATATTTT. This translates into CASSETASGNTIYF. V is TRBV27 and J is TRBJ1-3, with TRBD1 as a possible D gene (5 bases). Trimming shortened V by 5 bases and J by 0 bases, and 8 bases separated the two germline ends. The CDR3 contains 14 residues. The germline gives CDR1 MNHEY, CDR2 SMNVEV (reference sequence).

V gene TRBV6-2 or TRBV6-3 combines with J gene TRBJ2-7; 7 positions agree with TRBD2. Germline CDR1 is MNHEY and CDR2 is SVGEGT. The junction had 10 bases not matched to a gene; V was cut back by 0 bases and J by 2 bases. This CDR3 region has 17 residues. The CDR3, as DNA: TGTGCCAGCAGTTACTCCCGGGATAGCGGGTCCCCCTACGAGCAGTACTTC. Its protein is CASSYSRDSGSPYEQYF.

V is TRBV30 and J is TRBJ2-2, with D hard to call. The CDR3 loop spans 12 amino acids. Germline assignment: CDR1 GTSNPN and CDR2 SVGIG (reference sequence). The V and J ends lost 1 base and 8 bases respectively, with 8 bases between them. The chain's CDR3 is CAWSALTGELFF. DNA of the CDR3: TGTGCCTGGAGTGCACTCACTGGGGAGCTGTTTTTT.

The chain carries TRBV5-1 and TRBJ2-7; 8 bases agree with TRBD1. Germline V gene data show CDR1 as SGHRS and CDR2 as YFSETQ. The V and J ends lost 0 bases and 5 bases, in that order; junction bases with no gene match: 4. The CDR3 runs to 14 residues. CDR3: CASSLEQGVHEQYF. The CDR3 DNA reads TGCGCCAGCAGCTTGGAACAGGGGGTCCACGAGCAGTACTTC.

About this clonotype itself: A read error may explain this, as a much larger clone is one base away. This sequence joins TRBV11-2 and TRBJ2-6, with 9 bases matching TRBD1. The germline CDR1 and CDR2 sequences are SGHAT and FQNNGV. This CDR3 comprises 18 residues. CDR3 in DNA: TGTGCCAGCAACGCCGGACAGGGGCTTAGGCCTGGGGCCAAGGTCCTGACTTTC. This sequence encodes CASNAGQGLRPGAKVLTF.

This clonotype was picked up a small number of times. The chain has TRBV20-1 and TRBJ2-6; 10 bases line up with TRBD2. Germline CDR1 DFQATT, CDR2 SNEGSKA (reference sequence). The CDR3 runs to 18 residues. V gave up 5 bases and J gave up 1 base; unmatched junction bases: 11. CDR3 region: CSAGRTSGRRSGANVLTF. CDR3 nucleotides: TGCAGTGCTGGAAGGACTAGCGGAAGGAGGTCTGGGGCCAACGTCCTGACTTTC.

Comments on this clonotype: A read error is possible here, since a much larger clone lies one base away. The CDR3 is CASSLTGAQPQHF. Written as DNA, the CDR3 is TGTGCCAGCAGCTTGACAGGGGCTCAGCCCCAGCATTTT. The rearrangement uses TRBV7-9 and TRBJ1-5; 8 bases are shared with TRBD1. With 3 bases clipped from V and 6 bases from J, the junction kept 1 base outside the gene matches. CDR3 size: 13 residues. Germline V gives CDR1 SEHNR, CDR2 FQNEAQ (reference sequence).

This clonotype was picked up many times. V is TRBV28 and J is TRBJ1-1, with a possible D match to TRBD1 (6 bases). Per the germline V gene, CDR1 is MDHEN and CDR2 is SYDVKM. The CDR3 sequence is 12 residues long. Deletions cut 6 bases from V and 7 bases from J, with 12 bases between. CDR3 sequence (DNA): TGTGCCAGCAGGGAGGGGGGCGATGAAGCTTTCTTT. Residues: CASREGGDEAFF.

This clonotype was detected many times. The CDR3 DNA is TGTGCCTGGAGTGCCCGGGACCGTCGGGAAAAACTGTTTTTT. It encodes CAWSARDRREKLFF. The V gene is TRBV30, the J gene TRBJ1-4; D is perhaps TRBD1 (5 bases). CDR1 GTSNPN and CDR2 SVGIG come from the germline V gene (reference sequence). V lost 1 base to trimming and J lost 8 bases, with 14 bases between them. CDR3 size: 14 residues.

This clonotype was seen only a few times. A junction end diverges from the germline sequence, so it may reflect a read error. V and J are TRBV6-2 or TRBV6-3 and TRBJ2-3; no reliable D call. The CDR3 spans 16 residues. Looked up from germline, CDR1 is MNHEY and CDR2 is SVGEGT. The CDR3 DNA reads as TGTGTCAGCAGGCTTCGGTCAGTGACTAGCACAGATACGCAGTATTTT. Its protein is CVSRLRSVTSTDTQYF.

The CDR3 loop reads CASSTDLTHIRGYTF. Written as DNA, the CDR3 is TGTGCCAGCAGCACAGACCTCACCCACATACGTGGCTACACCTTC. The chain carries TRBV14 and TRBJ1-2; unclear D gene. The CDR3 is 15 amino acids. Germline CDR1 SGHDN, CDR2 FVKESK. V was clipped by 5 bases and J by 7 bases, with 20 bases between them.

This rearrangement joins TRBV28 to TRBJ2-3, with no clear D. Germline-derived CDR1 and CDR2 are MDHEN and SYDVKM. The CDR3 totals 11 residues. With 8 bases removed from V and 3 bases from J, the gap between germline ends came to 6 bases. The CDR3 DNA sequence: TGTGCCAGCTTTAAAACAGATACGCAGTATTTT. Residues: CASFKTDTQYF. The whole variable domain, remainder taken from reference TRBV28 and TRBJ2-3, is DVKVTQSSRYLVKRTGEKVFLECVQDMDHENMFWYRQDPGLGLRLIYFSYDVKMKEKGDIPEGYSVSREKKERFSLILESASTNQTSMYLCASFKTDTQYFGPGTRLTVL.

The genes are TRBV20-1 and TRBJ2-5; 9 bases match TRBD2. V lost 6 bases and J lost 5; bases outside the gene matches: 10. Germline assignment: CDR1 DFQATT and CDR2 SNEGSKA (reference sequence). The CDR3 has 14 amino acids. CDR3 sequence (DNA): TGCAGTGCGTTTCCGGGACTAGCTATTGAGACCCAGTACTTC. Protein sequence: CSAFPGLAIETQYF.

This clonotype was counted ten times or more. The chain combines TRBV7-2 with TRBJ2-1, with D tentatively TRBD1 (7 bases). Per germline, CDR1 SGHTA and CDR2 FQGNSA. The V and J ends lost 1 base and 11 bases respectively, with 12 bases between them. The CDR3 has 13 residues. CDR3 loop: CASSLEQGGQQFF. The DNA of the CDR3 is TGTGCCAGCAGCTTAGAGCAGGGGGGTCAGCAGTTCTTC.

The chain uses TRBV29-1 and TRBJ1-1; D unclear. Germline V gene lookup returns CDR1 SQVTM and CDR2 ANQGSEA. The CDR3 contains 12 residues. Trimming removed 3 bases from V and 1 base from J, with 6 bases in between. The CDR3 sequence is CSVELTNTEAFF. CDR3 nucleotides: TGCAGCGTTGAGTTGACGAACACTGAAGCTTTCTTT.

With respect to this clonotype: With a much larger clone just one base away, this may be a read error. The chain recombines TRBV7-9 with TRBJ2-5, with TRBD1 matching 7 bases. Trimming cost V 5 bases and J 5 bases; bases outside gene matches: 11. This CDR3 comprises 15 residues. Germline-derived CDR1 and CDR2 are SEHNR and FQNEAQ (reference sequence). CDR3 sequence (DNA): TGTGCCAGCAGCCTTCCGGGACAGCTTCGGGAGACCCAGTACTTC. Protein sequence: CASSLPGQLRETQYF.

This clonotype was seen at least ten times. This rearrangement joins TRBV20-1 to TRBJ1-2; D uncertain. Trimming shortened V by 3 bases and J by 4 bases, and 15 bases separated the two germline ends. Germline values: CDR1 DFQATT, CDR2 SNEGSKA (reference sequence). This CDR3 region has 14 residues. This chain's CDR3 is CSASPPQGRYGYTF. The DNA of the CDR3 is TGCAGTGCTAGCCCCCCACAAGGGCGCTATGGCTACACCTTC.